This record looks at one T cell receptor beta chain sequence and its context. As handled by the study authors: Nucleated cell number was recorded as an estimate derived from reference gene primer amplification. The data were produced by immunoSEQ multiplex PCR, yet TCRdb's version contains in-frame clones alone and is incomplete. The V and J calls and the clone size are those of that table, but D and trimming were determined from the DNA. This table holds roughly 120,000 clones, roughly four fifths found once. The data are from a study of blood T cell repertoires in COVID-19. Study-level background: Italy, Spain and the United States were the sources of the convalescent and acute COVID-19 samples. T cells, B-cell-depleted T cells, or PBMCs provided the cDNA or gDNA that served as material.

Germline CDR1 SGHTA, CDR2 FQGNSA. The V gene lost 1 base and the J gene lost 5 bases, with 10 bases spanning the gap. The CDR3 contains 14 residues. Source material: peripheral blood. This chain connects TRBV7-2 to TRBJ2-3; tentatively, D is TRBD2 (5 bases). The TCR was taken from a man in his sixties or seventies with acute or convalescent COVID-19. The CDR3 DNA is TGTGCCAGCAGCTTAGAGCTAGCAAGAGATACGCAGTATTTT. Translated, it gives CASSLELARDTQYF.